These T cell receptor beta chains were read from a single sample in a study of CD8+ T cells in alopecia areata. Using immunoSEQ multiplex PCR, the repertoire was profiled, and TCRdb retains in-frame clones only, with some absent. The sample lists 200,000 or so clones; around two fifths were seen once. Sequencing used CD4+ T cells sorted from blood, obtained around week 37, from a patient treated with tofacitinib. Receptors were obtained from a human donor with alopecia areata. The CDR3 runs from the conserved cysteine through the conserved F or W. The D gene is left open where the match is weak. Clone size, where shown, is once, few, many, or a class for clones that have expanded.

TRBV11-2	.	.	TRBJ2-2	CASSPWGDTGELFF	TGTGCCAGCAGCCCCTGGGGGGACACCGGGGAGCTGTTTTTT
TRBV18	.	TRBD2	TRBJ2-7	CASSPLTSGSDHEQYF	TGTGCCAGCTCACCACTTACTAGCGGGAGTGACCACGAGCAGTACTTC
TRBV5-1	once	.	TRBJ1-1	CASSKGDGNTEAFF	TGCGCCAGCAGTAAGGGTGATGGGAACACTGAAGCTTTCTTT
TRBV27	.	.	TRBJ2-6	CASSFFTGANVLTF	TGTGCCAGCAGTTTTTTCACTGGGGCCAACGTCCTGACTTTC
TRBV2	many	.	TRBJ2-4	CASSVGTYGDKNIQYF	TGTGCCAGCAGTGTCGGGACCTACGGGGACAAAAACATTCAGTACTTC
TRBV7-3	.	.	TRBJ2-1	CASSQDFRANEQFF	TGCGCCAGCAGCCAAGACTTCAGGGCCAATGAGCAGTTCTTC
TRBV15	.	TRBD2	TRBJ2-3	CATSPLGLAGDANTQYF	TGTGCCACCAGCCCCCTTGGGCTAGCGGGAGATGCAAATACGCAGTATTTT
TRBV19	few	.	TRBJ2-7	CAAGTHSYEQYF	TGTGCCGCAGGGACACACTCCTACGAGCAGTACTTC
TRBV28	.	.	TRBJ1-2	CASSPLVGGYTF	TGTGCCAGCAGTCCTTTGGTTGGCGGCTACACCTTC
TRBV14	.	.	TRBJ1-1	CASSQEALPGAFF	TGTGCCAGCAGCCAAGAGGCACTCCCGGGGGCTTTCTTT
TRBV7-8	.	.	TRBJ2-3	CASSPRRGADTQYF	TGTGCCAGCAGCCCCAGGAGGGGTGCAGATACGCAGTATTTT
TRBV9	few	.	TRBJ1-2	CASSVLSRGDGYTF	TGTGCCAGCAGCGTGTTAAGCCGGGGGGATGGCTACACCTTC
TRBV4-3	.	.	TRBJ2-6	CASSQVRGLSSGANVLTF	TGCGCCAGCAGCCAAGTGCGGGGCTTAAGCTCTGGGGCCAACGTCCTGACTTTC
TRBV28	.	TRBD1	TRBJ1-2	CASSWGTGNYGYTF	TGTGCCAGCAGTTGGGGGACAGGGAACTATGGCTACACCTTC
TRBV14	.	.	TRBJ1-2	CASSEGEGRVYGYTF	TGTGCCAGCAGTGAAGGCGAGGGTCGGGTCTATGGCTACACCTTC
TRBV30	.	.	TRBJ1-4	CAWSSGQSNEKLFF	TGTGCCTGGAGTTCCGGACAGAGTAATGAAAAACTGTTTTTT
TRBV6-6	.	.	TRBJ2-1	CATRTYYNEQFF	TGTGCCACGCGGACTTACTACAATGAGCAGTTCTTC
TRBV11-2	once	.	TRBJ2-5	CASSLGLRETQYF	TGTGCCAGCAGCTTAGGGCTTCGAGAGACCCAGTACTTC
TRBV6-6	.	TRBD2	TRBJ2-3	CASISDGRWSTDTQYF	TGTGCCAGCATCTCAGACGGGAGGTGGAGCACAGATACGCAGTATTTT
TRBV27	.	TRBD1	TRBJ2-4	CASSLYVRGNIQYF	TGTGCCAGCAGTTTATACGTCAGGGGGAACATTCAGTACTTC
TRBV25-1	.	.	TRBJ2-5	CASSEYGPKETQYF	TGTGCCAGCAGTGAATATGGGCCGAAAGAGACCCAGTACTTC
TRBV30	.	TRBD1	TRBJ1-1	CAWSVQGVNTEAFF	TGTGCCTGGAGTGTACAGGGGGTGAACACTGAAGCTTTCTTT
TRBV30	few	.	TRBJ2-7	CAWRGSGFREQYF	TGTGCCTGGAGGGGATCAGGGTTCCGGGAGCAGTACTTC
TRBV5-1	few	TRBD2	TRBJ2-5	CASSLNIPGGETQYF	TGCGCCAGCAGCTTGAATATCCCCGGGGGGGAGACCCAGTACTTC
TRBV7-9	.	.	TRBJ1-4	CASSLATFGNEKLFF	TGTGCCAGCAGCTTAGCGACCTTCGGTAATGAAAAACTGTTTTTT
TRBV28	few	.	TRBJ2-7	CASSLTPRGSYEQYF	TGTGCCAGCAGCCTCACTCCGCGAGGGTCCTACGAGCAGTACTTC
TRBV19	.	TRBD1	TRBJ1-5	CASRGEQGASNQPQHF	TGTGCCAGTCGAGGGGAACAGGGGGCGAGCAATCAGCCCCAGCATTTT
TRBV29-1	.	.	TRBJ2-7	CSAKQGTYEQYF	TGCAGCGCCAAACAGGGAACCTACGAGCAGTACTTC
TRBV29-1	few	.	TRBJ1-2	CSAGGEGGYTF	TGCAGCGCCGGAGGGGAGGGTGGCTACACCTTC
TRBV9	.	TRBD2	TRBJ2-3	CASSAFGGEGSTDTQYF	TGTGCCAGCAGCGCCTTCGGCGGGGAGGGAAGCACAGATACGCAGTATTTT
TRBV4-1	few	TRBD2	TRBJ2-5	CASSQERGLANFQETQYF	TGCGCCAGCAGCCAAGAGCGGGGACTAGCGAACTTCCAAGAGACCCAGTACTTC
TRBV11-1	few	.	TRBJ2-2	CASSPDYTTGELFF	TGTGCCAGCAGCCCGGACTATACCACCGGGGAGCTGTTTTTT
TRBV15	.	.	TRBJ2-7	CATSILGSYEQYF	TGTGCCACCAGCATATTGGGCAGCTACGAGCAGTACTTC
TRBV19	.	TRBD1	TRBJ2-4	CASSRRQGAKNIQYF	TGTGCCAGTAGTAGACGACAGGGGGCCAAAAACATTCAGTACTTC
TRBV5-1	.	.	TRBJ2-5	CASSLVSNNQETQYF	TGCGCCAGCAGCTTGGTATCGAACAACCAAGAGACCCAGTACTTC
TRBV5-8	.	TRBD1	TRBJ2-7	CASSAPGQLTHEQYF	TGTGCCAGCAGCGCCCCGGGACAGCTTACGCACGAGCAGTACTTC
TRBV4-3	.	TRBD2	TRBJ2-1	CASSQESLAGFNEQFF	TGCGCCAGCAGCCAAGAATCACTAGCGGGGTTCAATGAGCAGTTCTTC
TRBV15	.	.	TRBJ1-5	CATGWEVGQPQHF	TGTGCCACCGGCTGGGAGGTCGGGCAGCCCCAGCATTTT
TRBV19	.	.	TRBJ1-5	CASSIEHHSNQPQHF	TGTGCCAGTAGTATAGAGCACCATAGCAATCAGCCCCAGCATTTT
TRBV30	few	.	TRBJ2-6	CAWSASGANVLTF	TGTGCCTGGAGTGCCTCTGGGGCCAACGTCCTGACTTTC
TRBV30	.	.	TRBJ2-7	CAWNPRSSYEQYF	TGTGCCTGGAATCCCAGGAGCTCCTACGAGCAGTACTTC
TRBV5-1	.	TRBD1	TRBJ2-1	CASSFRQGARNEQFF	TGCGCCAGCAGCTTTCGACAGGGGGCGAGAAATGAGCAGTTCTTC
TRBV4-3	few	TRBD2	TRBJ2-1	CASSSSGRGEQFF	TGCGCCAGCAGCTCTAGCGGGAGAGGTGAGCAGTTCTTC
TRBV19	few	.	TRBJ1-1	CASSIRPGNTEAFF	TGTGCCAGTAGTATTAGGCCCGGGAACACTGAAGCTTTCTTT
TRBV6-1	.	.	TRBJ2-7	CASSEHRRILSYEQYF	TGTGCCAGCAGTGAACACAGGCGGATCCTCTCCTACGAGCAGTACTTC
TRBV7-3	.	.	TRBJ2-3	CASSLRPGVGDTQYF	TGTGCCAGCAGCTTAAGGCCGGGAGTGGGAGATACGCAGTATTTT
TRBV9	.	TRBD2	TRBJ2-1	CASSGVAGTSGNNEQFF	TGTGCCAGCAGCGGAGTAGCCGGGACTAGCGGGAACAATGAGCAGTTCTTC
TRBV7-2	many	.	TRBJ2-5	CASSPFGRTETQYF	TGTGCCAGCAGTCCCTTCGGGCGGACAGAGACCCAGTACTTC
TRBV5-1	.	TRBD2	TRBJ2-1	CASTQGLAGFEQFF	TGCGCCAGCACCCAAGGACTAGCGGGATTTGAGCAGTTCTTC
TRBV5-4	few	.	TRBJ2-1	CASSVTSADNEQFF	TGTGCCAGCAGCGTGACTAGTGCAGACAATGAGCAGTTCTTC
TRBV27	.	TRBD1	TRBJ2-3	CASSLRVQGDPYTQYF	TGTGCCAGCAGTTTGCGCGTTCAGGGGGACCCGTATACGCAGTATTTT
TRBV29-1	.	.	TRBJ2-3	CSVEVVGDTQYF	TGCAGCGTTGAAGTGGTGGGCGATACGCAGTATTTT
TRBV19	few	.	TRBJ2-5	CASSLDGLLGTQYF	TGTGCCAGTAGTCTGGACGGACTTTTGGGGACCCAGTACTTC
TRBV13	few	TRBD2	TRBJ2-3	CASSLGAAGGPDTQYF	TGTGCCAGCAGCTTAGGGGCGGCGGGAGGTCCGGATACGCAGTATTTT
TRBV9	.	.	TRBJ2-1	CASSPTQADNEQFF	TGTGCCAGCAGCCCCACCCAGGCGGACAATGAGCAGTTCTTC
TRBV9	.	.	TRBJ2-3	CASSVGAGVGITDTQYF	TGTGCCAGCAGCGTAGGGGCAGGGGTGGGGATCACAGATACGCAGTATTTT
TRBV6-6	.	.	TRBJ1-2	CASSKSGQFYGYTF	TGTGCCAGCAGTAAAAGCGGACAGTTCTATGGCTACACCTTC